The clone carrying this T cell receptor (beta chain) was detected many times. The sample comes from a study of molecular identifiers for immune sequencing clone quantification. Study-level information: RNA from around 18,000 or 91,000 naive CD8 cells was split five ways in replicates, with four sequenced.

With 1 base removed from V and 6 bases from J, the gap between germline ends came to 9 bases. CDR1 is SEHNR, CDR2 FQNEAQ, per germline (reference sequence). The CDR3 runs 13 residues. Sorting isolated naive CD8 T cells as CD8+CD4-CCR7+CD45RA+ events. Previously described methods with listed TCR primers produced the bulk TCR libraries. TCRdb fed the PCR reads into MiXCR, producing one record per CDR3 protein. The data contain some 680,000 distinct CDR3 sequences, about 25% of them singletons. Sequenced: naive CD8+ T cells from blood, with Jurkat cell RNA spiked in. Subset denoted: FACS-sorted CD8+CD4-CCR7+CD45RA+ naive T cells. The chain couples TRBV7-9 to TRBJ1-1, with D hard to call. The clonotype was recovered from a human donor in good health. Some libraries in this study had Jurkat cell RNA spiked in. CDR3 in DNA: TGTGCCAGCAGCTTAGACTTCGGCGCTGAAGCTTTCTTT. Its protein is CASSLDFGAEAFF.